This T cell receptor beta chain appears in the sequencing data of a study of blood T cell repertoires in COVID-19. The overall study: The United States, Italy and Spain provided the acute and convalescent COVID-19 samples. PBMCs, B-cell-depleted T cells, or T cells were the source of the cDNA or gDNA that made up the material.

The data were produced by immunoSEQ multiplex PCR, yet TCRdb's version contains in-frame clones alone and is incomplete. The sample holds about 170,000 clones, 88% seen once. V was shortened by 5 bases and J by 3 bases, with 4 bases between the two germline ends. This CDR3 is 12 amino acids long. Germline CDR1 and CDR2: SGHTA and FQGNSA. The chain combines TRBV7-2 with TRBJ2-2; D is uncertain. This sequence originates from a man aged 50-60 years who had recovered from COVID-19. The sequenced sample was peripheral blood. The CDR3 DNA reads TGTGCCAGCAGCCGGTACACCGGGGAGCTGTTTTTT. Its protein product is CASSRYTGELFF.